The clone carrying this T cell receptor beta chain was observed a few times. Its antigen is not identified. Unique molecular identifiers were added to individual cDNA molecules. In TCRdb, the 5' RACE reads were re-called with MiXCR into one record per CDR3 protein. The sample lists 75,000 to 90,000 distinct CDR3 sequences, roughly 6% occurring once. The sample comes from a study of early T cells in non-severe SARS-CoV-2 infection. Across the whole study: Sequenced bulk RNA came from whole blood that was unsorted, and chains were unpaired. General study points: Using VDJdb, the matching emphasized anti-spike CD8 responses while missing private and CD4 specificities.

Germline-derived CDR1 and CDR2 are SGHTA and FQGNSA. V was pared by 2 bases and J by 0 bases, with 7 bases of the junction left unmatched. The length of the CDR3 is 17 residues. This chain uses TRBV7-2 with TRBJ1-3; the match to TRBD1 covers 7 bases. This TCR was sampled from an adult who was a healthcare worker with PCR-confirmed SARS-CoV-2 infection or an uninfected control (not recorded which). The sequencing input was whole blood. The CDR3 sequence: CASSLSFDRASGNTIYF. CDR3 nucleotide sequence: TGTGCCAGCAGCTTATCGTTCGACAGGGCCTCTGGAAACACCATATATTTT.